The rows below give T cell receptor beta chains drawn from one sample of a study of blood T cell repertoires in COVID-19. Only in-frame clones appear in the TCRdb table, and some are missing; sequencing was by immunoSEQ multiplex PCR. Of 150,000 to 200,000 clones in the sample, 80% to 85% were seen once. Sequencing used peripheral blood. The source is a woman aged 70 to 79 with COVID-19, enrolled during active disease. Each CDR3 is given with its conserved first and last residue. The D gene is left open where the match is weak. Only part of the rows carry a size: once, few, many, or a class if the clone is expanded.

DNA	CDR3	V	J	size	D
TGTGCCAGCTCACTCACGGTGAACACTGAAGCTTTCTTT	CASSLTVNTEAFF	TRBV18	TRBJ1-1	-	-
TGTGCCAGTAGTATAGCAGACTCCCCGAGCTCCTACGAGCAGTACTTC	CASSIADSPSSYEQYF	TRBV19	TRBJ2-7	-	-
TGTGCCAGCAGTTTACGGGCAGGGACTGAAGCTTTCTTT	CASSLRAGTEAFF	TRBV12-3/TRBV12-4	TRBJ1-1	-	-
TGTGCCAGCAGTTTACGGCCTAGCGGGTACAATGAGCAGTTCTTC	CASSLRPSGYNEQFF	TRBV28	TRBJ2-1	once	TRBD2
TGTGCCAGCACCCCCGAGCGGCAGCCGAATTCACCCCTCCACTTT	CASTPERQPNSPLHF	TRBV6-5	TRBJ1-6	few	-
TGTGCCAGCAGCTTAGGGGACAAGCTTTATGGCTACACCTTC	CASSLGDKLYGYTF	TRBV13	TRBJ1-2	-	-
TGTGCCAGCAGTCCCAGGGGACCAGCTTGGGAGCAGTTCTTC	CASSPRGPAWEQFF	TRBV25-1	TRBJ2-1	-	-
TGTGCCAGCAGCCAAATGATACAGGGTAACAATGAGCAGTTCTTC	CASSQMIQGNNEQFF	TRBV3-1/TRBV3-2	TRBJ2-1	-	-
TGTGCCAGCAGCTCGAGGGGGCGCGACTATGGCTACACCTTC	CASSSRGRDYGYTF	TRBV11-2	TRBJ1-2	-	TRBD1
TGTGCCAGCAGTTTTGGACAGGACTCTGGAAACACCATATATTTT	CASSFGQDSGNTIYF	TRBV7-2	TRBJ1-3	-	TRBD1
TGTGCCAGCAGCAACAGGGAAGGCACTGAAGCTTTCTTT	CASSNREGTEAFF	TRBV3-1/TRBV3-2	TRBJ1-1	-	-
TGCGCCAGCTACCGACAACTAGCGGGAGTTACAAATGAGCAGTTCTTC	CASYRQLAGVTNEQFF	TRBV10-1	TRBJ2-1	-	TRBD2
TGTGCCAGCAGCCCGACAGGAAGCAATCAGCCCCAGCATTTT	CASSPTGSNQPQHF	TRBV7-9	TRBJ1-5	-	-
TGTGCCAGCAGCGGACAGGCGTCTAGGGAGACCCAGTACTTC	CASSGQASRETQYF	TRBV2	TRBJ2-5	-	TRBD1
TGCGCCAGCAGCCCGCGAACGACCCCGCGGGGTTATAGCAATCAGCCCCAGCATTTT	CASSPRTTPRGYSNQPQHF	TRBV5-1	TRBJ1-5	-	-
TGTGCCAGCAGCCACCCCGGACAGAGCTCTGGAAACACCATATATTTT	CASSHPGQSSGNTIYF	TRBV9	TRBJ1-3	once	-
TGTGCCAGCAGTTTAAAGGACAGCTATGGCTACACCTTC	CASSLKDSYGYTF	TRBV27	TRBJ1-2	-	-
TGTGCCAGCAGAACCGGGACAGGGTATGGCTACACCTTC	CASRTGTGYGYTF	TRBV2	TRBJ1-2	-	TRBD1
TGCGCCAGCAGCCAAGAGACCGGAGGCGGGTACGAGCAGTACTTC	CASSQETGGGYEQYF	TRBV4-1	TRBJ2-7	-	-
TGTGCCAGCAGGCTCCCGGGACAGAACACTGAAGCTTTCTTT	CASRLPGQNTEAFF	TRBV6-5	TRBJ1-1	few	-
TGTGCCAGCAGCTCCGACTCGGGACTAGGCTACGAGCAGTACTTC	CASSSDSGLGYEQYF	TRBV7-2	TRBJ2-7	-	TRBD2
TGTGCCAGTAGTGCCTCGGGACAGGGGGCGAAAACCGGGGAGCTGTTTTTT	CASSASGQGAKTGELFF	TRBV19	TRBJ2-2	-	TRBD1
TGTGCCAGCAGTCCTACTAGCGTCGGAGAGACCCAGTACTTC	CASSPTSVGETQYF	TRBV2	TRBJ2-5	-	TRBD2
TGTGCCAGCAAAAGTCGGGGACAGGGCATCTCTGGTGAGCAGTTCTTC	CASKSRGQGISGEQFF	TRBV19	TRBJ2-1	-	TRBD1
TGTGCCAGTAGTTTGAGTCGGGGGAGCGGGGCCAACGTCCTGACTTTC	CASSLSRGSGANVLTF	TRBV19	TRBJ2-6	-	-
TGTGCCAGCAGTTTCGGACTTGAGCAGTACTTC	CASSFGLEQYF	TRBV27	TRBJ2-7	once	-
TGTGCCAGCAGCCGACAGGGGAGCACTGAAGCTTTCTTT	CASSRQGSTEAFF	TRBV3-1/TRBV3-2	TRBJ1-1	-	TRBD1
TGCGCCAGCAGCCAAGAGGGACTTACGAACACTGAAGCTTTCTTT	CASSQEGLTNTEAFF	TRBV4-1	TRBJ1-1	-	-
TGTGCCAGCAGCCAAAGCGACACCATATATTTT	CASSQSDTIYF	TRBV3-1/TRBV3-2	TRBJ1-3	-	-
TGCGCCCCCTTTGCGTATAGGGGGGGTGAAAAACTGTTTTTT	CAPFAYRGGEKLFF	TRBV5-1	TRBJ1-4	-	-
TGCAGCGTTAAAGGACAGCTCTACACTGAAGCTTTCTTT	CSVKGQLYTEAFF	TRBV29-1	TRBJ1-1	-	-
TGTGCCAGCAGTGAACTCGGCAGGGCCAATTCACCCCTCCACTTT	CASSELGRANSPLHF	TRBV6-1	TRBJ1-6	few	-
TGTGCCTGGAGTGCTGGACGGGGAGCGCCCCAGCATTTT	CAWSAGRGAPQHF	TRBV30	TRBJ1-5	-	-
TGTGCCAGTAGTATAGGGAGACAGAATCAGCCCCAGCATTTT	CASSIGRQNQPQHF	TRBV19	TRBJ1-5	few	-
TGTGCCAGCAGCTTCGGAGTCATAAAAAAGAGAAACACCATATATTTT	CASSFGVIKKRNTIYF	TRBV3-1/TRBV3-2	TRBJ1-3	-	-
TGTGCCAGTAGGGGCCTAGGGGGTTCGGGGGAGCTGTTTTTT	CASRGLGGSGELFF	TRBV19	TRBJ2-2	-	-
TGTGCCAGCAGCGTAGATCTAGCGGGGGGTTACAATGAGCAGTTCTTC	CASSVDLAGGYNEQFF	TRBV9	TRBJ2-1	-	TRBD2
TGTGCCAGCAGCTTCTCTGGGACTAGCGCTGAGCAGTTCTTC	CASSFSGTSAEQFF	TRBV7-9	TRBJ2-1	-	TRBD2
TGTGCCAGCAGCTTGGGGGGACCCCAAGAGACCCAGTACTTC	CASSLGGPQETQYF	TRBV7-2	TRBJ2-5	-	-
TGTGCCAGTATCCCGGGACAGGGAATTAACACTGAAGCTTTCTTT	CASIPGQGINTEAFF	TRBV19	TRBJ1-1	-	TRBD1
TGTGCCTGGAGAGGGGACAGGGGCACCGGGGAGCTGTTTTTT	CAWRGDRGTGELFF	TRBV30	TRBJ2-2	-	TRBD1
TGTGCCAGTCTGGACAGCTACTACACCTTC	CASLDSYYTF	TRBV19	TRBJ1-2	-	-
TGTGCCAGTAGTATTCAAGCCCGAGGTGAGCAGTACTTC	CASSIQARGEQYF	TRBV19	TRBJ2-7	-	-
TGTGCCAGCAGCCGCATAGGGACTAGCGGAGCAGAGACCCAGTACTTC	CASSRIGTSGAETQYF	TRBV5-6	TRBJ2-5	-	TRBD2
TGCGCCAGCAGCTTGGTAGGCAGGGCACCATTCTATGGCTACACCTTC	CASSLVGRAPFYGYTF	TRBV5-1	TRBJ1-2	-	-
TGCAGTCCTGAGTACCAAGAGACCCAGTACTTC	CSPEYQETQYF	TRBV20-1	TRBJ2-5	-	-
TGTGCCAGCAGCAAGTTAACGGGTTTGGCCTATGGCTACACCTTC	CASSKLTGLAYGYTF	TRBV3-1/TRBV3-2	TRBJ1-2	-	-
TGTGCCAGCAGGTTGACAGGGGCCGCAATGAACACTGAAGCTTTCTTT	CASRLTGAAMNTEAFF	TRBV21-1	TRBJ1-1	-	-
TGTGCCAGCAGTGCTCTAGCGGGGGCCCAGGGCGGGGAGCTGTTTTTT	CASSALAGAQGGELFF	TRBV2	TRBJ2-2	-	TRBD2
TGTGCCAGCAGCCCATATAGACGGGTGAACACTGAAGCTTTCTTT	CASSPYRRVNTEAFF	TRBV6-5	TRBJ1-1	-	-
TGTGCCAGCAGCGTATACCCTAGCAGTGAGACCCAGTACTTC	CASSVYPSSETQYF	TRBV9	TRBJ2-5	-	-
TGTGCCAGCAGTTTCGGGGGGATTCAGCCCCAGCATTTT	CASSFGGIQPQHF	TRBV28	TRBJ1-5	-	-
TGTGCCAGCAGTTACCGGAGGACAGACACTGAAGCTTTCTTT	CASSYRRTDTEAFF	TRBV27	TRBJ1-1	once	-
TGTGCCAGCAGCTTGGGAATTATCGGGACAGGGGGCAATCAGCCCCAGCATTTT	CASSLGIIGTGGNQPQHF	TRBV7-8	TRBJ1-5	-	TRBD1
TGTGCCAGCAGTTTAATGCTAGCTAATGGCTACACCTTC	CASSLMLANGYTF	TRBV28	TRBJ1-2	-	-
TGTGCCAGCACCCCCGGGACAGTGGATTCGAACACCGGGGAGCTGTTTTTT	CASTPGTVDSNTGELFF	TRBV11-2	TRBJ2-2	-	TRBD1
TGTGCCAGTAGTATTAAGGCGGACAGTTGGAACACTGAAGCTTTCTTT	CASSIKADSWNTEAFF	TRBV19	TRBJ1-1	-	-
TGTGCCAGCAGCCAATTCGCCCAGGCAATAGAAGCTTTCTTT	CASSQFAQAIEAFF	TRBV4-2	TRBJ1-1	-	-
TGTGCCAGCAGCTTAGTTTTCGGAAGGGGGCCGACTGAAGCTTTCTTT	CASSLVFGRGPTEAFF	TRBV11-2	TRBJ1-1	-	TRBD1
TGTGCCAGCAGCTTGGAACAGGGGGTAGTCTATGGCTACACCTTC	CASSLEQGVVYGYTF	TRBV5-6	TRBJ1-2	-	TRBD1